The entry below describes one TCR beta chain. These data belong to a study of control samples from healthy donors and cancer patients. Trimming took 2 bases from V and 7 from J, leaving 6 bases between them. Germline loops: CDR1 SGHTA, CDR2 FQGNSA. This CDR3 has 12 residues. The data were produced by immunoSEQ multiplex PCR, yet TCRdb's version contains in-frame clones alone and is incomplete. The data contain approximately 170,000 clones, 90% of them seen just once; the ten biggest clones take up 1.4%. The source material was blood. The chain recombines TRBV7-2 with TRBJ1-5; D remains unclear. The TCR originated in a woman in her forties or fifties in good health. In DNA, the CDR3 is TGTGCCAGCAGCTTAATGATGCAGCCCCAGCATTTT. Amino acid sequence: CASSLMMQPQHF.